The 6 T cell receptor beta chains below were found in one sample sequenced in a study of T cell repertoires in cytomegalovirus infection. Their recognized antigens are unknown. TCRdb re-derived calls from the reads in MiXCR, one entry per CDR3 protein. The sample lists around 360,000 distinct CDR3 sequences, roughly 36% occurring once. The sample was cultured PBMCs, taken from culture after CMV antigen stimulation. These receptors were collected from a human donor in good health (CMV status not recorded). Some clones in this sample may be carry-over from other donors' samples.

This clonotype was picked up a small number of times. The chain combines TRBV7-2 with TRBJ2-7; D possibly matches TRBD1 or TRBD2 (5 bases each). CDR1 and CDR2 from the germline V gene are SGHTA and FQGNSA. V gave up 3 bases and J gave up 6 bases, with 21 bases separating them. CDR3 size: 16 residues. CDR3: CASSFRVSGTRREQYV. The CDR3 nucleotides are TGTGCCAGCAGCTTTCGAGTCTCCGGGACGCGGCGCGAGCAGTACGTC.

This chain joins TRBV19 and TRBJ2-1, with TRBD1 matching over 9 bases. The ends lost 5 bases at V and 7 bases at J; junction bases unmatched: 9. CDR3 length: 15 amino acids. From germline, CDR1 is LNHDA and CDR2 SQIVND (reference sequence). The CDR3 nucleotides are TGTGCCAGTAGTCCTCTCTTCGGGACAGGGAATGAGCAGTTCTTC. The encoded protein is CASSPLFGTGNEQFF. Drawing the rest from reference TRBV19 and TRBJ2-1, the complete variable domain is DGGITQSPKYLFRKEGQNVTLSCEQNLNHDAMYWYRQDPGQGLRLIYYSQIVNDFQKGDIAEGYSVSREKKESFPLTVTSAQKNPTAFYLCASSPLFGTGNEQFFGPGTRLTVL.

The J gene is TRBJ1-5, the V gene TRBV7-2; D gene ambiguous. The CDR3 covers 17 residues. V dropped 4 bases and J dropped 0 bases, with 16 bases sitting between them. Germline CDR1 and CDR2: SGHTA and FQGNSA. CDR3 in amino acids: CASSSYPRRYSNQPQHF. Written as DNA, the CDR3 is TGTGCCAGCAGCTCTTACCCTCGACGGTATAGCAATCAGCCCCAGCATTTT.

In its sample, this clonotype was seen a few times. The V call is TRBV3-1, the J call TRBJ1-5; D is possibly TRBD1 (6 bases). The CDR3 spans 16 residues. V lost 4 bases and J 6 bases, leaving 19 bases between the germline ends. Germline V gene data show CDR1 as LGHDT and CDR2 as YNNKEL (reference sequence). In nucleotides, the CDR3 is TGTGCCAGCAGCCTTGGGGGCCTGGGGGGTGGTCAGCCCCAGCATTTT. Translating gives CASSLGGLGGGQPQHF.

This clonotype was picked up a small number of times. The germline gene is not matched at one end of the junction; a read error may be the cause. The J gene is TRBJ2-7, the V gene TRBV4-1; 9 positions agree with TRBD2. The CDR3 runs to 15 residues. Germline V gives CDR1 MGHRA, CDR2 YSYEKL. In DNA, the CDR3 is TGTGCCAGCAGCCAAGAGCTAGCGGGACCCTACGAGCAGTACTTC. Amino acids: CASSQELAGPYEQYF.

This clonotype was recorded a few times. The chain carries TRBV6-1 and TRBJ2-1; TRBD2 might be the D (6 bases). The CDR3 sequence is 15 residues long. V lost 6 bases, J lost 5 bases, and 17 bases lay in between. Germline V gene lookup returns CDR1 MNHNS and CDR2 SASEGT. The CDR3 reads CASRGGSAFNNEQFF. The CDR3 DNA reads TGTGCCAGCAGGGGGGGATCAGCCTTTAACAATGAGCAGTTCTTC.